Shown below are 5 T cell receptor beta chains from a single sample sequenced in a study of blood T cells in healthy people across ages (dated by TCRdb to the mid-2010s). Receptor libraries were prepared by 5' RACE. A second PCR of roughly 7 to 11 cycles was performed with a sample-barcoded 5' primer and a J-beta primer mix. The raw public reads went through TCRdb reprocessing: fastp at Q25, MiXCR clone calling, in-frame beta chains kept. Every entry covers one CDR3 protein and lists the most common genes and DNA from its rows. The sample profile shows 1.5 million to 2 million distinct CDR3 sequences; 39% of them were found once. Roughly 23% of the sample is taken by the ten largest. The source material was blood. The receptors were gathered from a human donor in good health.

The chain employs TRBV7-3 and TRBJ2-1; 8 nucleotides line up with TRBD1. This CDR3 contains 14 residues. J lost 12 bases, V lost 1 base, and 8 bases had no gene match. Germline-derived CDR1 and CDR2 are SGHTA and FQGTGA. In DNA, the CDR3 is TGTGCCAGCAGCTTAAGTGACAGGGGAAGAAGGCAGTTCTTC. Translating gives CASSLSDRGRRQFF.

The chain carries TRBV18 and TRBJ2-5, with D possibly being TRBD2 (6 bases). The V end lost 6 bases, the J end lost 0 bases, and 14 bases lay between the germline ends. CDR3 size: 15 residues. The germline gives CDR1 KGHSH, CDR2 LQKENI. Here the CDR3 DNA reads TGTGCCAGCTCGCGGCGGGACGGCCACCAAGAGACCCAGTACTTC. Protein: CASSRRDGHQETQYF.

The chain carries TRBV4-2 and TRBJ1-2, with D tentatively TRBD1 (5 bases). Germline CDR1 reads LGHNA; CDR2 reads YNFKEQ. Trimming stripped 1 base from V and 7 bases from J, with 13 bases between. CDR3 size: 14 residues. The CDR3 DNA reads as TGTGCCAGCAGCCAAGCGGGGACGGTGCGTGGCTACACCTTC. This sequence encodes CASSQAGTVRGYTF.

V is TRBV6-5 and J is TRBJ2-5; 11 bases map to TRBD2. The CDR3 consists of 15 residues. V was clipped by 4 bases and J by 11 bases; unmatched bases: 12. CDR1 is MNHEY and CDR2 is SVGAGI in the germline V gene. The CDR3 DNA sequence: TGTGCCAGCAGTTTAGCGGGGGGGCTAGTTCATGAGCAGTACTTC. This codes for CASSLAGGLVHEQYF.

This clonotype was picked up a small number of times. This rearrangement joins TRBV6-5 to TRBJ2-5; no definite D call. From germline, CDR1 is MNHEY and CDR2 SVGAGI. This CDR3 is built from 14 residues. The germline V and J ends were trimmed by 6 bases and 8 bases, with 19 bases remaining between them. The chain's CDR3 is CASRSRERRATQYF. In DNA, the CDR3 is TGTGCCAGCAGATCACGAGAGAGGCGAGCCACCCAGTACTTC.